A selection of T cell receptor beta chains follows, all from one sample in a study of cytomegalovirus exposure and HLA in healthy donors. Data came from immunoSEQ multiplex PCR; TCRdb stores just in-frame clones and leaves some out. The sample lists 85,000 to 100,000 clones; roughly four fifths were seen once. Sequencing was performed on PBMCs. The receptors stem from a female donor in good health and CMV-seropositive. Both conserved end residues are part of each CDR3. The D gene is left open where the match is weak. Part of the rows lack a size; the others show once, few, many or a class for expanded clones.

V	D	size	length	J	DNA	CDR3
TRBV30	.	.	15	TRBJ1-3	TGTGCCTGGAGAGGTTTTAAGGGGCCTGGAAACACCATATATTTT	CAWRGFKGPGNTIYF
TRBV11-2	TRBD1	.	14	TRBJ2-7	TGTGCCAGCAGCTTACGGGACAGACTGTACGAGCAGTACTTC	CASSLRDRLYEQYF
TRBV29-1	TRBD1	.	12	TRBJ1-2	TGCAGCCTGCGGGACAGGGACCATGGCTACACCTTC	CSLRDRDHGYTF
TRBV2	.	.	14	TRBJ1-1	TGTGCCAGCAACCGTTTTTCGTCGGTCGATGAAGCTTTCTTT	CASNRFSSVDEAFF
TRBV7-2	.	.	15	TRBJ1-2	TGTGCCAGCACCACCGGGGGGGGACCTCCCTATGGCTACACCTTC	CASTTGGGPPYGYTF
TRBV25-1	.	.	13	TRBJ2-2	TGTGCCAGCAGTAATGTCGGTGCCGGGGAGCTGTTTTTT	CASSNVGAGELFF
TRBV2	TRBD1	.	16	TRBJ1-1	TGTGCCAGCATCGGGACAGGGGTTAATTTGGGCACTGAAGCTTTCTTT	CASIGTGVNLGTEAFF
TRBV27	.	.	15	TRBJ2-2	TGTGCCAGCAGTCCCCTGAGAGGGAGAATCGGGGAGCTGTTTTTT	CASSPLRGRIGELFF
TRBV5-1	TRBD1	.	15	TRBJ2-7	TGCGCCAGCAGCTCTCCTACAGGGGTGAGTCCCGAGCAGTACTTC	CASSSPTGVSPEQYF
TRBV9	TRBD2	.	16	TRBJ2-7	TGTGCCAGCAGCGGAAACCCCGGGACTAGCGCCTACGAGCAGTACTTC	CASSGNPGTSAYEQYF
TRBV2	TRBD1	.	12	TRBJ2-1	TGTGCCAGCAGGACAGGGTTCAATGAGCAGTTCTTC	CASRTGFNEQFF
TRBV18	TRBD2	.	16	TRBJ2-3	TGTGCCAGCTCACCCACCGGGACTAGGACTACAGATACGCAGTATTTT	CASSPTGTRTTDTQYF
TRBV4-1	.	few	15	TRBJ2-7	TGCGCCAGCAGCCAAGTACAGGGGAGGACCTACGAGCAGTACTTC	CASSQVQGRTYEQYF
TRBV30	TRBD2	once	16	TRBJ2-3	TGTGCCTGGAGTGTACAGCCTAGCGGGACGGGGGATACGCAGTATTTT	CAWSVQPSGTGDTQYF
TRBV27	.	.	14	TRBJ2-7	TGTGCCAGCAGTTTATTAGGGGTAGGGTACGAGCAGTACTTC	CASSLLGVGYEQYF
TRBV29-1	.	.	15	TRBJ1-2	TGCAGCGTTGAAGCAACCGACCAGGGCTCCTATGGCTACACCTTC	CSVEATDQGSYGYTF
TRBV6-5	TRBD1	.	15	TRBJ2-6	TGTGCCAGCAGGAGGACAGGGTACGGGGCCAACGTCCTGACTTTC	CASRRTGYGANVLTF
TRBV6-5	.	.	15	TRBJ1-5	TGTGCCAGTAGTTACTCCCCCCTAGGGGATCAGCCCCAGCATTTT	CASSYSPLGDQPQHF
TRBV18	.	.	16	TRBJ1-3	TGTGCCAGCTCACCAGAAAGAGTACTCTCTGGAAACACCATATATTTT	CASSPERVLSGNTIYF
TRBV5-4	TRBD1	.	15	TRBJ2-7	TGTGCCAGCAGCTCGACAGGGGAGAATACCTACGAGCAGTACTTC	CASSSTGENTYEQYF
TRBV6-6	TRBD1	.	15	TRBJ2-7	TGTGCCAGCAGTTACTCGGGGACAGGGAGAGACGAGCAGTACTTC	CASSYSGTGRDEQYF
TRBV21-1	.	.	16	TRBJ1-4	TGTGCCAGCAGCCCCCGACGGGACAGGGGTAATGAAAAACTGTTTTTT	CASSPRRDRGNEKLFF
TRBV27	TRBD1	.	14	TRBJ2-2	TGTGCCAGCAGTTTTGGGACAGCCACCGGGGAGCTGTTTTTT	CASSFGTATGELFF
TRBV4-1	TRBD1	few	15	TRBJ1-1	TGCGCCAGCAGCCAAGAGGGACAGTCGAACACTGAAGCTTTCTTT	CASSQEGQSNTEAFF
TRBV6-5	.	.	14	TRBJ1-1	TGTGCCAGCAGTTACTCGAAGGGGGGGACTGAAGCTTTCTTT	CASSYSKGGTEAFF
TRBV13	.	.	14	TRBJ1-1	TGTGCCAGCAGCGGACAGACGACGAACACTGAAGCTTTCTTT	CASSGQTTNTEAFF
TRBV6-5	TRBD1	.	14	TRBJ2-7	TGTGCCAGCAGTGACAGGGGGCAAGTCTACGAGCAGTACTTC	CASSDRGQVYEQYF
TRBV27	.	once	16	TRBJ2-7	TGTGCCAGCAGTTCTCGACAGAATCGGGCCCCGAGGGAGCAGTACTTC	CASSSRQNRAPREQYF
TRBV27	TRBD1	.	15	TRBJ2-1	TGTGCCAGCAGTTTAGGACAGGGGGTAGGAGATGAGCAGTTCTTC	CASSLGQGVGDEQFF
TRBV5-1	.	.	13	TRBJ2-2	TGCGCCAGCAGCTTCAGCGAAACCGGGGAGCTGTTTTTT	CASSFSETGELFF
TRBV28	.	.	14	TRBJ2-5	TGTGCCAGCAGTTTTTCCCGGGACCAAGAGACCCAGTACTTC	CASSFSRDQETQYF
TRBV4-1	TRBD1	.	15	TRBJ1-1	TGCGCCAGCAGCCAAACGGAGACAGGGGGCACTGAAGCTTTCTTT	CASSQTETGGTEAFF
TRBV11-2	.	.	16	TRBJ2-6	TGTGCCAGTACAGGTTTGGGGGCGAGTGGGGCCAACGTCCTGACTTTC	CASTGLGASGANVLTF
TRBV14	.	.	15	TRBJ2-5	TGTGCCAGCAGCCGGGAGGAGGGCCACCAAGAGACCCAGTACTTC	CASSREEGHQETQYF
TRBV9	.	.	13	TRBJ1-1	TGTGCCAGCAGCGTAGCTAAGGGGATTGAAGCTTTCTTT	CASSVAKGIEAFF
TRBV13	.	once	15	TRBJ2-2	TGTGCCAGCAGCTCAGATACAGGGTACGGCGGGGAGCTGTTTTTT	CASSSDTGYGGELFF
TRBV11-2	.	.	11	TRBJ2-3	TGTGCCAGCAGCTCCTTCGATACGCAGTATTTT	CASSSFDTQYF
TRBV9	.	.	11	TRBJ1-1	TGTGCCAGCAGCGCAGCCCGGGGAGCTTTCTTT	CASSAARGAFF
TRBV4-1	TRBD1	.	18	TRBJ1-6	TGCGCCAGCAGCCAAGTCCCCGGGACAGGGGGCAATAATTCACCCCTCCACTTT	CASSQVPGTGGNNSPLHF
TRBV5-5	.	.	16	TRBJ2-7	TGTGCCAGCAGCTTTAAGGGATACAGGGTTTGGGACGAGCAGTACTTC	CASSFKGYRVWDEQYF
TRBV4-1	.	.	16	TRBJ1-6	TGCGCCAGCAGCCAAGGGATGACAGGCCAGGGTTCACCCCTCCACTTT	CASSQGMTGQGSPLHF
TRBV7-6	.	.	13	TRBJ2-1	TGTGCCAGCAGCCCGCTCCTAGGGGATGAGCAGTTCTTC	CASSPLLGDEQFF
TRBV12-5	TRBD1	.	15	TRBJ2-3	TGTGCTAGTGGCTATACCGGGACAGCCACAGATACGCAGTATTTT	CASGYTGTATDTQYF
TRBV5-1	.	.	13	TRBJ1-1	TGCGCCAGCAGAGGGGTCGGTAACACTGAAGCTTTCTTT	CASRGVGNTEAFF
TRBV5-6	.	once	14	TRBJ2-2	TGTGCCAGCAGCTTGCGCGGATACACCGGGGAGCTGTTTTTT	CASSLRGYTGELFF
TRBV18	.	.	12	TRBJ2-7	TGTGCCAGCTCACCAACAGGAGCCGAGCAGTACTTC	CASSPTGAEQYF
TRBV6-1	.	.	15	TRBJ2-5	TGTGCCAGCAGTCTAAAACCTCCTCCCCACGAGACCCAGTACTTC	CASSLKPPPHETQYF
TRBV15	TRBD1	.	16	TRBJ1-3	TGTGCCACCAGCAGAGGAGACAGGGGATCTGGAAACACCATATATTTT	CATSRGDRGSGNTIYF
TRBV19	.	.	15	TRBJ2-5	TGTGCCAGTAGTATAGGAGGACTCGTACAAGAGACCCAGTACTTC	CASSIGGLVQETQYF
TRBV9	TRBD2	few	17	TRBJ2-3	TGTGCCAGCAGCCCAGTCGGGGGGTACCCTAGCACAGATACGCAGTATTTT	CASSPVGGYPSTDTQYF
TRBV30	TRBD1	once	16	TRBJ2-2	TGTGCCTGGAGGCTAAGGGACAGGGTGGACACCGGGGAGCTGTTTTTT	CAWRLRDRVDTGELFF
TRBV28	.	.	15	TRBJ2-5	TGTGCCAGCAGTTTAATCGGCAGGGGACAAGAGACCCAGTACTTC	CASSLIGRGQETQYF
TRBV6-5	TRBD1	.	14	TRBJ1-5	TGTGCCAGCAGCCAACAGGGGGCTAATCAGCCCCAGCATTTT	CASSQQGANQPQHF
TRBV4-2	TRBD1	few	15	TRBJ1-1	TGTGCCAGCAGCCAAGAGGGAACAGGGGACACTGAAGCTTTCTTT	CASSQEGTGDTEAFF
TRBV4-1	TRBD1	.	16	TRBJ2-3	TGCGCCAGCAGCCAACCGGGACAGGCCCCCACAGATACGCAGTATTTT	CASSQPGQAPTDTQYF